This TCR beta chain is from a study of cytomegalovirus exposure and HLA in healthy donors. Study observations and caveats: Through in vitro validation, three CMV-associated chains were shown to be specific for CMV antigens.

Worth noting for this clone: Its antigen is still unknown.

Use of 60 Vbeta and 13 Jbeta primers characterized the PCR. Repertoires were generated with immunoSEQ multiplex PCR, while TCRdb's copy carries only in-frame clones and drops some. The data hold over 150,000 clones, with about 69% observed a single time. The TCR sequence derives from a young man in good health and CMV-seropositive. Material for sequencing was PBMCs.

The CDR3 loop is CASSAPGSGQGMAGELFF. The CDR3 DNA is TGTGCCAGCAGCGCCCCAGGGTCTGGACAGGGGATGGCCGGGGAGCTGTTTTTT. This chain connects TRBV9 to TRBJ2-2; 9 bases map to TRBD1. This CDR3 contains 18 residues. The trim removed 3 bases at V and 6 bases at J, leaving 15 bases unmatched. CDR1 SGDLS and CDR2 YYNGEE come from the germline V gene.